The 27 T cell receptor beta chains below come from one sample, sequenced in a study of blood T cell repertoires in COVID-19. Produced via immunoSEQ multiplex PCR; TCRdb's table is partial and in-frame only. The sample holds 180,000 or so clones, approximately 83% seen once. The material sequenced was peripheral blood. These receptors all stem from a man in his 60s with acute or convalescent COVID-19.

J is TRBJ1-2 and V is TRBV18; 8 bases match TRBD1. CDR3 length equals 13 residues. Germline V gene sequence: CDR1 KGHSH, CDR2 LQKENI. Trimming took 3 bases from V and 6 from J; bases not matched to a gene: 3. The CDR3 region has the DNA TGTGCCAGCTCACCCAGGGGGCAGGATGGCTACACCTTC. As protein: CASSPRGQDGYTF. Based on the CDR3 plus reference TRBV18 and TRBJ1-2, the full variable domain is NAGVMQNPRHLVRRRGQEARLRCSPMKGHSHVYWYRQLPEEGLKFMVYLQKENIIDESGMPKERFSAEFPKEGPSILRIQQVVRGDSAAYFCASSPRGQDGYTFGSGTRLTVV.

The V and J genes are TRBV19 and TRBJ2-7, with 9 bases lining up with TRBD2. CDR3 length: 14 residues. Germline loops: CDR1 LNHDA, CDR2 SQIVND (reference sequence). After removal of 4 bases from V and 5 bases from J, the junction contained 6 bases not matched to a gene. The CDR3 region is CASSTASGIHEQYF. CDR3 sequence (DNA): TGTGCCAGTAGTACGGCTAGCGGGATCCACGAGCAGTACTTC.

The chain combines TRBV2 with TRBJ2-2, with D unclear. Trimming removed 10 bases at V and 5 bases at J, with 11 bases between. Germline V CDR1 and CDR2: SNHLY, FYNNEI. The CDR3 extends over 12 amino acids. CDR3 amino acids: CATAFFTGELFF. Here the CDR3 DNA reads TGTGCCACCGCGTTCTTTACCGGGGAGCTGTTTTTT.

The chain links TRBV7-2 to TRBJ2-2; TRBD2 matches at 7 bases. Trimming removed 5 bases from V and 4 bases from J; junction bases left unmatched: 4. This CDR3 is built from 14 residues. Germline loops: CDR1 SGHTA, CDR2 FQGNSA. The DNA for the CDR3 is TGTGCCAGCAGCCCCCGACTAGCCACCGGGGAGCTGTTTTTT. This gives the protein CASSPRLATGELFF. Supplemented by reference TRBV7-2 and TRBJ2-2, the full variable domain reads GAGVSQSPSNKVTEKGKDVELRCDPISGHTALYWYRQSLGQGLEFLIYFQGNSAPDKSGLPSDRFSAERTGGSVSTLTIQRTQQEDSAVYLCASSPRLATGELFFGEGSRLTVL.

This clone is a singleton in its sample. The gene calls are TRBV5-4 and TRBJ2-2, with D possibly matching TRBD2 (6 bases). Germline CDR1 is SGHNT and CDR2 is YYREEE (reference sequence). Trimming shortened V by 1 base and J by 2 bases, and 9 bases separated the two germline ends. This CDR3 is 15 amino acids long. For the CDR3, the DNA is TGTGCCAGCAGCTTGAGGCGGGGAAACACCGGGGAGCTGTTTTTT. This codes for CASSLRRGNTGELFF.

The CDR3 loop reads CATTTGGLAGTRETQYF. The CDR3 DNA is TGTGCCACCACCACGGGTGGGCTAGCGGGAACCAGGGAGACCCAGTACTTC. The J gene is TRBJ2-5, the V gene TRBV15; 9 bases agree with TRBD2. CDR1 and CDR2 from the germline V gene are LNHNV and YYDKDF (reference sequence). This CDR3 comprises 17 residues. J lost 5 bases, V lost 7 bases, and 17 bases had no gene match.

Written as DNA, the CDR3 is TGTGCAAGTCGCTTAGGCGAGCAGGGGGGACCTTTTTTT. It codes for CASRLGEQGGPFF. The V gene is TRBV12-2, the J gene TRBJ2-2; TRBD1 reflects the table's D call only, with no check against the DNA. TRBV12-2 constitutes a pseudogene. The CDR3 length is 13 residues.

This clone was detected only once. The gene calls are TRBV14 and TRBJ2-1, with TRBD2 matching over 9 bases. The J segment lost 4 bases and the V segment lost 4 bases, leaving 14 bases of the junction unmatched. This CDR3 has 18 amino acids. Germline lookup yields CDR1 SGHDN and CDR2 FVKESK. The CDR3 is CASSPLLLLAGRYNEQFF. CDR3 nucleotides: TGTGCCAGCAGCCCCCTCCTCCTGCTAGCGGGAAGGTACAATGAGCAGTTCTTC.

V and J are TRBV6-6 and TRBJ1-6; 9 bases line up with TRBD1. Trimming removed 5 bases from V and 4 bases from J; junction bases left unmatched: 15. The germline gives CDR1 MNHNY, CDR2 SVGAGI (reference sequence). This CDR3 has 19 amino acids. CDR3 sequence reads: CASSRSGRGQGMYNSPLHF. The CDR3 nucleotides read TGTGCCAGCAGTCGCTCTGGTCGTGGACAGGGGATGTATAATTCACCCCTCCACTTT.

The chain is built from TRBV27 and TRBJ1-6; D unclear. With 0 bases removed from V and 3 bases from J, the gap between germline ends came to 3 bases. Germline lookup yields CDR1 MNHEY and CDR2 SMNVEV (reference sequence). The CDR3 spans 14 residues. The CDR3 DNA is TGTGCCAGCAGTTTATCCATCTATAATTCACCCCTCCACTTT. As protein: CASSLSIYNSPLHF.

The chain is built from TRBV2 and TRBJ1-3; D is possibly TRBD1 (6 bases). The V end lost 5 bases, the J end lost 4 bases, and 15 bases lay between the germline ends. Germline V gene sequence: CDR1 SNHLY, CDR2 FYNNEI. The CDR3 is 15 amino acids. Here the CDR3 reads CASSRARGEGNTIYF. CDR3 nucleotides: TGTGCCAGCAGTCGAGCCAGGGGAGAAGGAAACACCATATATTTT.

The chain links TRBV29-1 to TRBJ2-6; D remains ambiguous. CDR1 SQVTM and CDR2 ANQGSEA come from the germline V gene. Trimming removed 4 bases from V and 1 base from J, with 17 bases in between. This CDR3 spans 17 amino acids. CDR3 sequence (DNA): TGCAGCGTTGCCGCCCCTGTCTACAGATCTGGGGCCAACGTCCTGACTTTC. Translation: CSVAAPVYRSGANVLTF.

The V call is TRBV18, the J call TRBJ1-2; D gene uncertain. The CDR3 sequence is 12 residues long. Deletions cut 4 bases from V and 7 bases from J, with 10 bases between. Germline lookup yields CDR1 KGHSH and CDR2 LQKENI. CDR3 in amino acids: CASSLSGPGYTF. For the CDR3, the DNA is TGTGCCAGCTCACTCTCCGGTCCTGGCTACACCTTC.

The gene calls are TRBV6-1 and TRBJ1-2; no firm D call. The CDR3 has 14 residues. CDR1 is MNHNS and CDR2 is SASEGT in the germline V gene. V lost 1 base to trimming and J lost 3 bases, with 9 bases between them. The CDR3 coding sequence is TGTGCCAGCAGTGAAGTCGGCGGTGACTATGGCTACACCTTC. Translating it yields CASSEVGGDYGYTF.

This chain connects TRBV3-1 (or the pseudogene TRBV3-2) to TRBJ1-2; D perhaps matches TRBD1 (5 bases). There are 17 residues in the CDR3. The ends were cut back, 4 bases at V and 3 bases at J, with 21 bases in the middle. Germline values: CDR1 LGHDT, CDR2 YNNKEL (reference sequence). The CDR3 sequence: CASSPMVGRVGDYGYTF. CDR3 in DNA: TGTGCCAGCAGCCCCATGGTCGGCAGGGTAGGTGACTATGGCTACACCTTC.

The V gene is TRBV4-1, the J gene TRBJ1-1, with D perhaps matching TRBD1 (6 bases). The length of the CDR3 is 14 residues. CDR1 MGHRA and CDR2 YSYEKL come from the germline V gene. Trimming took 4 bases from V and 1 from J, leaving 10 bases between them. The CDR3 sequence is CASSPQGRNTEAFF. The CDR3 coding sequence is TGCGCCAGCAGCCCACAGGGTCGGAACACTGAAGCTTTCTTT.

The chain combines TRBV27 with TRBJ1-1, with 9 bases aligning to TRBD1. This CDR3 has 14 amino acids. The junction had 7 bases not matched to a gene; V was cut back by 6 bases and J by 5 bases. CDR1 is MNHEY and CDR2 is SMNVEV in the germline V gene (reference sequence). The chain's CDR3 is CASSLDRGGTEAFF. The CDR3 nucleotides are TGTGCCAGCAGCCTTGACAGGGGGGGTACTGAAGCTTTCTTT.

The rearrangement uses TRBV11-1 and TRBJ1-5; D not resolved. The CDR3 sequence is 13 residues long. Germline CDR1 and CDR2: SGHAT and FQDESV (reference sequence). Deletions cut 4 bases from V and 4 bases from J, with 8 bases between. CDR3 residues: CASSSTRNQPQHF. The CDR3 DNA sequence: TGTGCCAGCAGCTCAACCAGGAATCAGCCCCAGCATTTT.

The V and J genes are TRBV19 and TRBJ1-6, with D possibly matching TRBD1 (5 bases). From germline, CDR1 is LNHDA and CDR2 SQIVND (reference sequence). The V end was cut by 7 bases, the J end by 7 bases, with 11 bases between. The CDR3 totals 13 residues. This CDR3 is CASKTGSNSPLHF. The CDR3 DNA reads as TGTGCCAGTAAAACAGGTTCCAATTCACCCCTCCACTTT.

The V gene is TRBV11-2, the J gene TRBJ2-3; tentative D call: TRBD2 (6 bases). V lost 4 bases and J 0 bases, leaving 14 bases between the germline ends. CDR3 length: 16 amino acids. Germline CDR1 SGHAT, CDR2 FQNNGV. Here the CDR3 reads CASSSLVSGSTDTQYF. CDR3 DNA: TGTGCCAGCAGCTCCCTCGTGAGCGGGAGCACAGATACGCAGTATTTT.

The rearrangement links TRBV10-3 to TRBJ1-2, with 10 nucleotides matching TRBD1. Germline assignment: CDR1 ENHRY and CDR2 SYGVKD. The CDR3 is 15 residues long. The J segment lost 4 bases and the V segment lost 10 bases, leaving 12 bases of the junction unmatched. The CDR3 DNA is TGTGCCACCGCCAGGGAGGGACAGGGGATCTATGGCTACACCTTC. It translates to CATAREGQGIYGYTF.

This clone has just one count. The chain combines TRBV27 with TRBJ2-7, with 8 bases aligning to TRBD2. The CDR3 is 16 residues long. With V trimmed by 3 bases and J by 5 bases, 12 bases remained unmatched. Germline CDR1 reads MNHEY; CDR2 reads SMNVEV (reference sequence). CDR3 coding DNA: TGTGCCAGCAGTTTGAGCAGCGGGAGCGGTGAACACGAGCAGTACTTC. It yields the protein CASSLSSGSGEHEQYF.

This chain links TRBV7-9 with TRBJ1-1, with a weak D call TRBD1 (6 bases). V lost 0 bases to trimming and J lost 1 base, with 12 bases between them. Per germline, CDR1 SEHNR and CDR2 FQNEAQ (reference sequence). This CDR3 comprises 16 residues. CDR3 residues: CASSLAYGRGNTEAFF. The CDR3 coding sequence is TGTGCCAGCAGCTTAGCCTACGGCAGGGGGAACACTGAAGCTTTCTTT.

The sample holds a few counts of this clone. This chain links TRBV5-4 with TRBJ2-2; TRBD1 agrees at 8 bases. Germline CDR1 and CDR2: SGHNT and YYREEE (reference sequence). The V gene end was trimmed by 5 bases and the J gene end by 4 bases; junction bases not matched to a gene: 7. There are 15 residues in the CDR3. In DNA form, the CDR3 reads TGTGCCAGCAGGAAGACAGGGGAAGGCACCGGGGAGCTGTTTTTT. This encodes CASRKTGEGTGELFF.

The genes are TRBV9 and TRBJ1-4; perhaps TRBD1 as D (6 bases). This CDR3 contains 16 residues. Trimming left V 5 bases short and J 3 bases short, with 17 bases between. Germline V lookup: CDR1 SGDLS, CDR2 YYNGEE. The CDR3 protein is CASSAHPTGSNEKLFF. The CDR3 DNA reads TGTGCCAGCAGTGCTCACCCGACAGGATCTAATGAAAAACTGTTTTTT.

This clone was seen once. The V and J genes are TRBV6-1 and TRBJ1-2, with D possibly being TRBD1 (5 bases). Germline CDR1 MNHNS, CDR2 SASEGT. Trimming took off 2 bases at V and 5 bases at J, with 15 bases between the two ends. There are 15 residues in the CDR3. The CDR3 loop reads CASSERMGLNYGYTF. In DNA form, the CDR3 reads TGTGCCAGCAGTGAAAGGATGGGACTGAATTATGGCTACACCTTC.

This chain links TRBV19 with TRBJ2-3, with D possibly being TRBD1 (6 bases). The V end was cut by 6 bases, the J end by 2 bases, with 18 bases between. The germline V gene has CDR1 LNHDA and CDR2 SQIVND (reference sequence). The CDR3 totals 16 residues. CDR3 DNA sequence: TGTGCCAGTAGCCCGAAGACAGGTCTTTCCACAGATACGCAGTATTTT. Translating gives CASSPKTGLSTDTQYF. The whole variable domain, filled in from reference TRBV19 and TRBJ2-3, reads DGGITQSPKYLFRKEGQNVTLSCEQNLNHDAMYWYRQDPGQGLRLIYYSQIVNDFQKGDIAEGYSVSREKKESFPLTVTSAQKNPTAFYLCASSPKTGLSTDTQYFGPGTRLTVL.